Following are 27 T cell receptor beta chains from one sample sequenced in a study of read filtering for tumor transcriptome and immune sequencing. Molecular barcoded adaptors covering alpha/delta and beta/gamma chains were used on approximately 440 ng RNA. TCRdb re-called the reads through MiXCR, storing one row per CDR3 protein. The repertoire holds more than 100,000 distinct CDR3 sequences, with 10% to 15% as singletons. Sequenced sample: a population of CD138-negative cells sorted from bone marrow. The origin of the receptors is a donor at least 40 years old with multiple myeloma.

Remarks on this clonotype: A read error may be the cause here, since a much bigger clone is one base away. Likely a read error: the CDR3 ends without its conserved phenylalanine or tryptophan. V usage is TRBV20-1 and J usage is TRBJ1-1, with D maybe TRBD1 (5 bases). From germline, CDR1 is DFQATT and CDR2 SNEGSKA (reference sequence). The CDR3 extends over 15 amino acids. Trimming pared 3 bases from V and 4 bases from J, leaving 18 bases between. The CDR3 region has the DNA TGCAGTGCTAGGGGTGGCGAACTAGGGGTCACTGAAGCTTTCTCT. As protein: CSARGGELGVTEAFS.

In this sample, this clonotype turned up many times. The chain couples TRBV20-1 to TRBJ1-6; TRBD1 aligns across 8 bases. In germline, CDR1 is DFQATT, CDR2 SNEGSKA (reference sequence). The junction had 5 bases not matched to a gene; V was cut back by 0 bases and J by 7 bases. CDR3 length: 15 residues. The DNA of the CDR3 is TGCAGTGCTAGAGATCAAGCAGGGGGCAATTCACCCCTCCACTTT. It translates to CSARDQAGGNSPLHF.

In this sample, this clonotype turned up many times. This chain joins TRBV2 and TRBJ1-1; D is ambiguous. Trimming pared 5 bases from V and 4 bases from J, leaving 14 bases between. Germline V gene lookup returns CDR1 SNHLY and CDR2 FYNNEI. There are 14 residues in the CDR3. In nucleotides, the CDR3 is TGTGCCAGCAGTATGGGTCAGGCGGGCACTGAAGCTTTCTTT. Translating it yields CASSMGQAGTEAFF. Full variable domain (remainder filled in from reference TRBV2 and TRBJ1-1): EPEVTQTPSHQVTQMGQEVILRCVPISNHLYFYWYRQILGQKVEFLVSFYNNEISEKSEIFDDQFSVERPDGSNFTLKIRSTKLEDSAMYFCASSMGQAGTEAFFGQGTRLTVV.

At least ten counts were recorded for this clonotype. The chain carries TRBV29-1 and TRBJ2-7; 12 bases line up with TRBD2. V was clipped by 7 bases and J by 6 bases; unmatched bases: 7. CDR1 and CDR2 (germline): SQVTM, ANQGSEA. CDR3 length: 13 amino acids. The CDR3: CSARLAGVSEQYF. Written as DNA, the CDR3 is TGCAGCGCCCGACTAGCGGGAGTTAGCGAGCAGTACTTC.

Comment on this clonotype: The germline gene is not matched at one end of the junction; a read error may be the cause. The rearrangement links TRBV20-1 to TRBJ2-4; possibly TRBD2 for D (6 bases). This CDR3 comprises 13 residues. The germline gives CDR1 DFQATT, CDR2 SNEGSKA (reference sequence). CDR3 DNA: TGCAGTGCTAGCTCTAGCGCTAAAAACATTCAGTGCTTC. Amino acid sequence: CSASSSAKNIQCF.

This clonotype has a count of ten or more. The junction shows a germline mismatch at one end, possibly a read error. The chain uses TRBV7-3 and TRBJ2-1; D not resolved. Per germline, CDR1 SGHTA and CDR2 FQGTGA. This CDR3 is 14 amino acids long. CDR3 nucleotides: TGTGCCAGCAGCCCGTCGAGCTCCCACAATGAGCAGTTCTTC. Translated: CASSPSSSHNEQFF.

About this clonotype itself: A much larger clone differs from this one at a single base, so this may be a read error. The DNA is left out, because the CDR3 cannot be placed on it with certainty; the CDR3 is given as TCRdb lists it. The rearrangement links TRBV29-1 to TRBJ1-2. Germline lookup yields CDR1 SQVTM and CDR2 ANQGSEA. The CDR3 is made up of 12 amino acids, end residues included. The CDR3 loop reads CSVEVSSYGCTF.

This clonotype was observed at least ten times. The chain recombines TRBV20-1 with TRBJ2-5; D unresolved. The CDR3 is 12 amino acids. With 2 bases removed from V and 5 bases from J, the gap between germline ends came to 9 bases. CDR1 DFQATT and CDR2 SNEGSKA come from the germline V gene (reference sequence). Here the CDR3 reads CSARPDSETQYF. The CDR3 nucleotides read TGCAGTGCTAGACCCGATTCGGAGACCCAGTACTTC.

This clonotype was seen repeatedly, ten times or more. The CDR3 reads CASSQNSGTEAFF. The CDR3 DNA reads TGTGCCAGCAGCCAAAATTCGGGGACCGAAGCTTTCTTT. The chain uses TRBV3-1 and TRBJ1-1; possible D gene TRBD1, 5 bases. Trimming shortened V by 2 bases and J by 8 bases, and 12 bases separated the two germline ends. The CDR3 sequence is 13 residues long. Germline CDR1 and CDR2: LGHDT and YNNKEL (reference sequence). Looking up the rest from reference TRBV3-1 and TRBJ1-1 gives the full variable domain: DTAVSQTPKYLVTQMGNDKSIKCEQNLGHDTMYWYKQDSKKFLKIMFSYNNKELIINETVPNRFSPKSPDKAHLNLHINSLELGDSAVYFCASSQNSGTEAFFGQGTRLTVV.

This clonotype was detected many times. The CDR3: CASSQDRGTGTTDTQYF. The CDR3 DNA reads TGCGCCAGCAGCCAAGATCGCGGGACAGGGACCACAGATACGCAGTATTTT. This chain joins TRBV4-1 and TRBJ2-3, with 9 bases lining up with TRBD1. Germline loops: CDR1 MGHRA, CDR2 YSYEKL. After removal of 0 bases from V and 2 bases from J, the junction contained 6 bases not matched to a gene. The CDR3 consists of 17 residues.

This clonotype was counted a few times. V gene TRBV12-3 or TRBV12-4 combines with J gene TRBJ1-1, with a weak D call TRBD1 (5 bases). V was pared by 6 bases and J by 4 bases, with 15 bases between. The CDR3 covers 14 residues. The CDR3 DNA is TGTGCCAGCAGCCGCGGGGGTTTGTCCACTGAAGCTTTCTTT. Amino acids: CASSRGGLSTEAFF.

This clonotype has a count of ten or more. The chain joins TRBV6-5 to TRBJ1-1, with a possible D match to TRBD1 (6 bases). The CDR3 is 13 amino acids. V was cut by 7 bases and J by 3 bases, with 12 bases left in between. CDR1 is MNHEY and CDR2 is SVGAGI in the germline V gene. The CDR3 sequence: CASTRGRDTEAFF. The CDR3 DNA sequence: TGTGCCAGCACTCGGGGGCGAGACACTGAAGCTTTCTTT.

This clonotype was seen at least ten times. The chain couples TRBV12-5 to TRBJ1-5; 8 positions match TRBD1. Trimming took 6 bases from V and 2 from J; bases not matched to a gene: 9. The CDR3 length is 16 residues. Per the germline V gene, CDR1 is LGHNT and CDR2 is FRNRAP. In DNA, the CDR3 is TGTGCTAGTGGAAATGACAGGGGATCCGGCAATCAGCCCCAGCATTTT. Translated: CASGNDRGSGNQPQHF.

This clonotype showed up many times. V usage is TRBV5-1 and J usage is TRBJ2-1, with 7 bases that match TRBD2. The V gene end was trimmed by 2 bases and the J gene end by 0 bases; junction bases not matched to a gene: 5. Germline V gene lookup returns CDR1 SGHRS and CDR2 YFSETQ. This CDR3 has 16 residues. The CDR3 DNA is TGCGCCAGCAGCTTTGTAGGCGGGAGCTCCTACAATGAGCAGTTCTTC. Amino acids: CASSFVGGSSYNEQFF.

V and J are TRBV14 and TRBJ1-3; no reliable D call. The CDR3 contains 12 residues. Germline V lookup: CDR1 SGHDN, CDR2 FVKESK. V gave up 4 bases and J gave up 4 bases, with 5 bases separating them. CDR3 nucleotides: TGTGCCAGCAGCCCGTCCGGAAACACCATATATTTT. It translates to CASSPSGNTIYF.

The table lists this clonotype with many counts. The chain joins TRBV2 to TRBJ2-3; D uncertain. The CDR3 is 12 residues long. Per the germline V gene, CDR1 is SNHLY and CDR2 is FYNNEI. V was shortened by 4 bases and J by 3 bases, with 5 bases between the two germline ends. CDR3 sequence reads: CASSVETDTQYF. The CDR3 nucleotides are TGTGCCAGCAGTGTGGAGACAGATACGCAGTATTTT.

This clonotype was detected ten times or more. V and J are TRBV9 and TRBJ2-1; TRBD2 is a possible D gene (6 bases). There are 16 residues in the CDR3. Trimming left V 0 bases short and J 0 bases short, with 10 bases between. Germline V lookup: CDR1 SGDLS, CDR2 YYNGEE. The CDR3 DNA reads as TGTGCCAGCAGCGTAGTAGGAGGGAGCTCCTACAATGAGCAGTTCTTC. Its protein product is CASSVVGGSSYNEQFF.

The rearrangement joins TRBV7-6 to TRBJ2-6; D is perhaps TRBD2 (5 bases). This CDR3 is built from 16 residues. CDR1 is SGHVS, CDR2 FNYEAQ, per germline. The germline V and J ends were trimmed by 2 bases and 0 bases, with 8 bases remaining between them. In DNA, the CDR3 is TGTGCCAGCAGCTTAAAGAGGGTCTCTGGGGCCAACGTCCTGACTTTC. Translated, it gives CASSLKRVSGANVLTF.

A few counts support this clonotype. The CDR3 loop is CASSFDGSGNTIYF. The CDR3 coding sequence is TGTGCCAGCAGTTTCGACGGCTCTGGAAACACCATATATTTT. The chain links TRBV6-5 to TRBJ1-3, with D hard to call. The CDR3 totals 14 residues. V dropped 4 bases and J dropped 0 bases, with 7 bases sitting between them. The germline gives CDR1 MNHEY, CDR2 SVGAGI.

This clonotype was counted many times. The rearrangement links TRBV5-1 to TRBJ2-6, with a weak D call TRBD1 (5 bases). This CDR3 has 16 amino acids. The V and J ends lost 2 bases and 1 base respectively, with 10 bases between them. Germline CDR1 reads SGHRS; CDR2 reads YFSETQ. The CDR3 here is CASSFSGLSGANVLTF. CDR3 sequence (DNA): TGCGCCAGCAGCTTCTCAGGGCTATCTGGGGCCAACGTCCTGACTTTC.

This clonotype was detected ten times or more. V is TRBV20-1 and J is TRBJ1-1, with D perhaps matching TRBD1 (6 bases). This CDR3 comprises 15 residues. Germline V gene sequence: CDR1 DFQATT, CDR2 SNEGSKA (reference sequence). Trimming took off 5 bases at V and 1 base at J, with 17 bases between the two ends. CDR3 sequence (DNA): TGCAGTGCTCCCCGGGGGTTAGGGGGGAACACTGAAGCTTTCTTT. Translated: CSAPRGLGGNTEAFF.

The sample holds many counts of this clonotype. The chain has TRBV4-2 and TRBJ2-1, with 7 bases identical to TRBD2. The CDR3 consists of 16 residues. V gave up 1 base and J gave up 2 bases; unmatched junction bases: 5. Germline lookup yields CDR1 LGHNA and CDR2 YNFKEQ. CDR3: CASSQGEAGTYNEQFF. The CDR3 region has the DNA TGTGCCAGCAGCCAAGGCGAAGCGGGGACCTACAATGAGCAGTTCTTC.

This clonotype occurred many times. The J gene is TRBJ2-7, the V gene TRBV29-1; D may match TRBD1 or TRBD2 (6 bases each). This CDR3 is 15 amino acids long. Germline-derived CDR1 and CDR2 are SQVTM and ANQGSEA. V lost 1 base, J lost 5 bases, and 18 bases lay in between. This CDR3 reads CSVEAPGGQGNEQYF. CDR3 DNA: TGCAGCGTTGAAGCCCCCGGGGGCCAAGGAAACGAGCAGTACTTC.

This clonotype was seen repeatedly, ten times or more. The genes are TRBV9 and TRBJ1-1; the match to TRBD1 covers 8 bases. The germline V gene has CDR1 SGDLS and CDR2 YYNGEE. Trimming at V came to 3 bases and at J to 8 bases, leaving 6 bases not matched to a gene. CDR3 length equals 13 residues. The CDR3 loop reads CASSGAGGKEAFF. CDR3 DNA sequence: TGTGCCAGCAGCGGGGCAGGGGGCAAAGAAGCTTTCTTT.

This clonotype occurred many times. The chain is built from TRBV5-1 and TRBJ1-1; 8 bases match TRBD1. The CDR3 contains 14 residues. Germline loops: CDR1 SGHRS, CDR2 YFSETQ. The V gene end was trimmed by 4 bases and the J gene end by 1 base; junction bases not matched to a gene: 3. The chain's CDR3 is CASSPGTGNTEAFF. The CDR3 coding sequence is TGCGCCAGCAGCCCCGGGACAGGGAACACTGAAGCTTTCTTT. Complete variable domain (other parts from reference TRBV5-1 and TRBJ1-1): KAGVTQTPRYLIKTRGQQVTLSCSPISGHRSVSWYQQTPGQGLQFLFEYFSETQRNKGNFPGRFSGRQFSNSRSEMNVSTLELGDSALYLCASSPGTGNTEAFFGQGTRLTVV.

This clonotype was seen many times. The genes are TRBV29-1 and TRBJ1-5; D not resolved. The CDR3 loop spans 13 amino acids. Germline values: CDR1 SQVTM, CDR2 ANQGSEA. Trimming removed 4 bases at V and 9 bases at J, with 16 bases between. The CDR3 sequence is CSVVGPSGGPQHF. The CDR3 bases are TGCAGCGTTGTTGGGCCGAGCGGAGGGCCCCAGCATTTT.

This clonotype was detected many times. CDR3 in DNA: TGTGCCAGCAACGGGGGGGCAACTAATGAAAAACTGTTTTTT. Protein product: CASNGGATNEKLFF. This sequence joins TRBV2 and TRBJ1-4; D is possibly TRBD1 (5 bases). V was pared by 7 bases and J by 0 bases, with 9 bases between. CDR1 and CDR2 from the germline V gene are SNHLY and FYNNEI. The CDR3 length is 14 residues.